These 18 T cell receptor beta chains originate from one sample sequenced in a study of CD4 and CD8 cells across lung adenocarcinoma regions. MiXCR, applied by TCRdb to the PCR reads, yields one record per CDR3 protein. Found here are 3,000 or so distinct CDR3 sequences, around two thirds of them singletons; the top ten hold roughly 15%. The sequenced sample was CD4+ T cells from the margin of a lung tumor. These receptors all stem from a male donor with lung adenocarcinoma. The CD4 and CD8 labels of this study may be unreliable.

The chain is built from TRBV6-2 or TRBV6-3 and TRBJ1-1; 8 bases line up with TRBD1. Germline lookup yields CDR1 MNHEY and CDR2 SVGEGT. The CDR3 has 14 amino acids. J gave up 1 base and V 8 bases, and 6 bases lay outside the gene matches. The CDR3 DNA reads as TGTGCCAGCCGAGGGACAGGCGGGAACACTGAAGCTTTCTTT. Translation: CASRGTGGNTEAFF.

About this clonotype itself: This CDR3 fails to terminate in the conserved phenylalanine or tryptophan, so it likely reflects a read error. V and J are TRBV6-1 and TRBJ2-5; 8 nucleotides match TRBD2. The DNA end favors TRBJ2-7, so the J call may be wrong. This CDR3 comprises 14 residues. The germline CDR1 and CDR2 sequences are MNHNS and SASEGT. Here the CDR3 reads CASRGAGEFNEQYS. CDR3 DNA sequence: TGTGCCAGCAGAGGAGCGGGAGAGTTCAACGAGCAGTACTCC.

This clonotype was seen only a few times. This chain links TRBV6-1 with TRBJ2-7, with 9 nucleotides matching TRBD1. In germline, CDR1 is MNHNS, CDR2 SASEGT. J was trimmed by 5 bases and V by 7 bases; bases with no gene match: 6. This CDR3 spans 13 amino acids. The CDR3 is CASTGTGRDEQYF. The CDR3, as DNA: TGTGCCAGCACCGGGACAGGGAGGGACGAGCAGTACTTC.

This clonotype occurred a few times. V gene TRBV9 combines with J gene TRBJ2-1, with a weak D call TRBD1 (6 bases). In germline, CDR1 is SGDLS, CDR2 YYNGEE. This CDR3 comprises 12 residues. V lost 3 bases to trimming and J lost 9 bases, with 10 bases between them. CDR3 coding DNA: TGTGCCAGCAGCGGGACAGTCGGTGAGCAGTTCTTC. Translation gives CASSGTVGEQFF.

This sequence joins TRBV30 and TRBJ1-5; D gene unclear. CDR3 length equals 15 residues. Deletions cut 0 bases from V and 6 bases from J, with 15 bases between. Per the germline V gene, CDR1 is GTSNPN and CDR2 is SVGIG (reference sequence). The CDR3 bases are TGTGCCTGGAGTGTAGCATTATGGTCGGGTCAGCCCCAGCATTTT. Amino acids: CAWSVALWSGQPQHF. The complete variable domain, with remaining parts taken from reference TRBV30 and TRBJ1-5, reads SQTIHQWPATLVQPVGSPLSLECTVEGTSNPNLYWYRQAAGRGLQLLFYSVGIGQISSEVPQNLSASRPQDRQFILSSKKLLLSDSGFYLCAWSVALWSGQPQHFGDGTRLSIL.

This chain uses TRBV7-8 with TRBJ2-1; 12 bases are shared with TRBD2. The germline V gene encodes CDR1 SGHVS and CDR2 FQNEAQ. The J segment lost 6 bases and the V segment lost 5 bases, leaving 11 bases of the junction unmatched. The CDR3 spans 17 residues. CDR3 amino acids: CASSRLAGAAGGNEQFF. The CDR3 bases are TGTGCCAGCAGCCGACTAGCGGGAGCGGCCGGAGGCAATGAGCAGTTCTTC.

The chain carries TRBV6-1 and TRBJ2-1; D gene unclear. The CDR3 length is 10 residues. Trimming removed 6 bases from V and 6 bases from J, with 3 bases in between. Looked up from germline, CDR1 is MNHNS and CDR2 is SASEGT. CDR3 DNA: TGTGCCAGCAGGGCCAATGAGCAGTTCTTC. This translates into CASRANEQFF.

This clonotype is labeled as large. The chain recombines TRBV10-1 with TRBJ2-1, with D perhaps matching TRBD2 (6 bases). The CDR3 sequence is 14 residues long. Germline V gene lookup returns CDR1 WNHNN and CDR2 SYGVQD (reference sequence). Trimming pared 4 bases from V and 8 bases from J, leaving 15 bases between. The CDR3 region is CASSGPEGGYEQFF. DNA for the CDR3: TGCGCCAGCAGTGGCCCCGAGGGAGGTTATGAGCAGTTCTTC.

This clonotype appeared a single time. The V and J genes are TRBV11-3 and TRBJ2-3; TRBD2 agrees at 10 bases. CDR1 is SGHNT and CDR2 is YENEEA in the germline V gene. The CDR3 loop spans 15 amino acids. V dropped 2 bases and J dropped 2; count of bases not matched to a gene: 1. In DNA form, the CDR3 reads TGTGCCAGCAGCTTACTAGCGGGAGTCACAGATACGCAGTATTTT. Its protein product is CASSLLAGVTDTQYF.

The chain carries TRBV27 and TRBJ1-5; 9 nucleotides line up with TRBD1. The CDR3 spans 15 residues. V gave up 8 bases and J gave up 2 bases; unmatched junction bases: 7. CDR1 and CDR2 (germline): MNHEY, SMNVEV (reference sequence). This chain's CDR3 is CASRFRDRGNQPQHF. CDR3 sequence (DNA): TGTGCCAGCCGATTCCGGGACAGGGGCAATCAGCCCCAGCATTTT.

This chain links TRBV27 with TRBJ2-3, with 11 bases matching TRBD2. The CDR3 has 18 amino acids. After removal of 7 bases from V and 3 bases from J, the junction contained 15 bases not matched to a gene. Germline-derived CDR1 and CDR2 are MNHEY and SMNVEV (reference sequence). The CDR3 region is CASKPFGSSGRATDTQYF. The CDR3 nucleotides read TGTGCCAGCAAGCCTTTCGGGAGTAGCGGGAGGGCAACAGATACGCAGTATTTT.

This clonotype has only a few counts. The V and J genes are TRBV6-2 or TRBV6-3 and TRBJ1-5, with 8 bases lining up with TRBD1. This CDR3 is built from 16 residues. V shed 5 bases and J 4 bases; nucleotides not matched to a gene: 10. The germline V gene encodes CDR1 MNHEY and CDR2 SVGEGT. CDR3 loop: CASSDRTGRENQPQHF. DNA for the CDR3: TGTGCCAGCAGTGACCGGACAGGGCGAGAAAATCAGCCCCAGCATTTT.

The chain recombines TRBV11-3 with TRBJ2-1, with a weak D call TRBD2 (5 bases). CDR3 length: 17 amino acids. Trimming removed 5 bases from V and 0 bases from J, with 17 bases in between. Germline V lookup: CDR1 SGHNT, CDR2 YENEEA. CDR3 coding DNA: TGTGCCAGCAGCGCCCTGGCGGGTGGAAGCTCCTACAATGAGCAGTTCTTC. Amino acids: CASSALAGGSSYNEQFF.

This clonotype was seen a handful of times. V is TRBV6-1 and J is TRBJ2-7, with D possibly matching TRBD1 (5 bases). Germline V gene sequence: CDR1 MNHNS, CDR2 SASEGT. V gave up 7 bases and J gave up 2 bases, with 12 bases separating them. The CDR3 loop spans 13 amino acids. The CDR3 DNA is TGTGCCAGCATCTTCCAGGGAACCTACGAGCAGTACTTC. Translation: CASIFQGTYEQYF.

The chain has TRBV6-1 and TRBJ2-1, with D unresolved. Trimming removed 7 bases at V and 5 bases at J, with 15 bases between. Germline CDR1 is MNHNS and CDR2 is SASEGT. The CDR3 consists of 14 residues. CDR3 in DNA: TGTGCCAGCAACACAGAAACGGTGAACAATGAGCAGTTCTTC. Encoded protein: CASNTETVNNEQFF.

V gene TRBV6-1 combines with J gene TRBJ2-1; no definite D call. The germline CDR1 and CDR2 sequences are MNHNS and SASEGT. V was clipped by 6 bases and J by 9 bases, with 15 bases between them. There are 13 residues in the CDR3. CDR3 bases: TGTGCCAGCAGCCCGACACTCGTGGGTGAGCAGTTCTTC. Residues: CASSPTLVGEQFF.

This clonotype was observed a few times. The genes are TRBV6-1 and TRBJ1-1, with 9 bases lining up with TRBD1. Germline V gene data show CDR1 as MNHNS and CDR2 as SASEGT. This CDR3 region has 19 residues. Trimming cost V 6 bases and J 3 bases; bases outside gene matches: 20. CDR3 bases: TGTGCCAGCAGAAGAGACCGTGGACAGGGGATCGAGGCAGACACTGAAGCTTTCTTT. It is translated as CASRRDRGQGIEADTEAFF.

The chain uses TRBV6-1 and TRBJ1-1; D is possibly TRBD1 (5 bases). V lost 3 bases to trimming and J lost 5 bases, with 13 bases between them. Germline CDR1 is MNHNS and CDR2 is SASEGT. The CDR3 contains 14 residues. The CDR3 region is CASSDQGRVTEAFF. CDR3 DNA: TGTGCCAGCAGTGATCAGGGTCGGGTAACTGAAGCTTTCTTT.